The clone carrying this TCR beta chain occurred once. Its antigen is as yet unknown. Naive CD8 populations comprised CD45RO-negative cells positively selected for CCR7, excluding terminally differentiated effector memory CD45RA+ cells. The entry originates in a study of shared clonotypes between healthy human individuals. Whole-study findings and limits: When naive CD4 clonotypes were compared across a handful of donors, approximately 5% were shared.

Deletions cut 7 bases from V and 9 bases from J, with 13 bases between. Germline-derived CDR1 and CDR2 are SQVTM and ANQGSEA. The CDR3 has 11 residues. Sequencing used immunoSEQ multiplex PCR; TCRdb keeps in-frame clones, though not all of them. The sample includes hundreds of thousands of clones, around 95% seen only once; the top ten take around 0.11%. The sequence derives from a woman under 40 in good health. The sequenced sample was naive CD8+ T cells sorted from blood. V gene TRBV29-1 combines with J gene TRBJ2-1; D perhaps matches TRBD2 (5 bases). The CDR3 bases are TGCAGCGCCGAACTCCGGGGTGAGCAGTTCTTC. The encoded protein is CSAELRGEQFF.